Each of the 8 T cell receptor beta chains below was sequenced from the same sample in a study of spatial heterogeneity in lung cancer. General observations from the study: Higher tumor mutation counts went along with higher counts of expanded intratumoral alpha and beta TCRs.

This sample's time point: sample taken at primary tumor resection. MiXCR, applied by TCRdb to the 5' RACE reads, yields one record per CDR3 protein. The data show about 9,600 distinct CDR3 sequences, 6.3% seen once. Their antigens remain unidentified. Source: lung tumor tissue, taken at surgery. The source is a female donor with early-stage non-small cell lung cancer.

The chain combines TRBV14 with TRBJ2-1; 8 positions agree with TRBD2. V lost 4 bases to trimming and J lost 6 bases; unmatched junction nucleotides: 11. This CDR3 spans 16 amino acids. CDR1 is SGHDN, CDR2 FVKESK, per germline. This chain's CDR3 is CASSPIAGSLSNEQFF. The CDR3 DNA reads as TGTGCCAGCAGCCCGATAGCGGGATCTTTGTCCAATGAGCAGTTCTTC.

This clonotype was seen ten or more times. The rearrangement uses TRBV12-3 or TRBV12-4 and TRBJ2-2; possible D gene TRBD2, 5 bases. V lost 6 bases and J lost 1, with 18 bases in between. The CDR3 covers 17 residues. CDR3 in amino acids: CASRMVGGPLNTGELFF. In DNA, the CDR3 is TGTGCCAGCAGAATGGTAGGAGGACCACTGAACACCGGGGAGCTGTTTTTT.

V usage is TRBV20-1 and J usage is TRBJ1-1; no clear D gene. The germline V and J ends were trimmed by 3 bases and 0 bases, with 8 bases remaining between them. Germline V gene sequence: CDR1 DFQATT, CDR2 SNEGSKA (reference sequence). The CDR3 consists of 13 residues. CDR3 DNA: TGCAGTGCTAGGGAGCTCCTGAACACTGAAGCTTTCTTT. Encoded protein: CSARELLNTEAFF.

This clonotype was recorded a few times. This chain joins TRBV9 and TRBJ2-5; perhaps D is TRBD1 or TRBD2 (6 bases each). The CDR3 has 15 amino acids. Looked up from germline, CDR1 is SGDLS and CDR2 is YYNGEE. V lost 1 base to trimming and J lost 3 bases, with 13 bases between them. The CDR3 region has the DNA TGTGCCAGCAGCGTAAGGGGGGCTGCGGAAGAGACCCAGTACTTC. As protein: CASSVRGAAEETQYF.

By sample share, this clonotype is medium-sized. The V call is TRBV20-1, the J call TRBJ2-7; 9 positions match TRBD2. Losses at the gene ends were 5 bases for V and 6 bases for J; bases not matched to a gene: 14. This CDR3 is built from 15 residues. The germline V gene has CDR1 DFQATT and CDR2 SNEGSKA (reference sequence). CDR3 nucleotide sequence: TGCAGTGCTCGGCCGGGACTAGCTCCTCTTGGCGAGCAGTACGTC. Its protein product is CSARPGLAPLGEQYV.

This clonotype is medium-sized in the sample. CDR3 sequence (DNA): TGTGCCAGCAGCCAAGGAGATGCTCAGCCCCAGCATTTT. Amino acid sequence: CASSQGDAQPQHF. The genes are TRBV4-2 and TRBJ1-5; D not resolved. The CDR3 is made up of 13 amino acids. Trimming stripped 1 base from V and 6 bases from J, with 7 bases between. Germline CDR1 LGHNA, CDR2 YNFKEQ.

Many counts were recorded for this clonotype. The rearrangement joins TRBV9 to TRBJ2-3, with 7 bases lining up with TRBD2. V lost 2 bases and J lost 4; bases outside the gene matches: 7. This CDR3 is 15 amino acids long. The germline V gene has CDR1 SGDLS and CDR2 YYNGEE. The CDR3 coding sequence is TGTGCCAGCAGCGTGCACGGGGGGATCGCAGATACGCAGTATTTT. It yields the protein CASSVHGGIADTQYF.

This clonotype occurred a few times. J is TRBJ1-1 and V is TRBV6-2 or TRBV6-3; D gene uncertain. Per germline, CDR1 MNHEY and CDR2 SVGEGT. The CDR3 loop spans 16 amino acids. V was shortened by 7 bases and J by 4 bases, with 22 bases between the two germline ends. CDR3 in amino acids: CASILRTDPAITEAFF. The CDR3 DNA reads TGTGCCAGCATTCTAAGAACGGACCCTGCGATCACTGAAGCTTTCTTT.